This T cell receptor (beta chain) was profiled in a study of human T cells and chemical hapten exposure. This clonotype has ten or more counts. MiXCR, run by TCRdb on the RACE reads, gives a single entry per CDR3 protein. The sample carries 120,000 or so distinct CDR3 sequences, 11% recorded once. Time point: patch test 3, about 24 weeks after DPC sensitization. Sample treatment: therapeutic diphenylcyclopropenone sensitization with weekly scalp DPC. Material: whole blood, obtained in connection with sensitization to the hapten diphenylcyclopropenone (DPC). The source is a woman aged 50 to 60 with alopecia areata. Some clones in this sample may be carry-over from other donors' samples.

CDR3 bases: TGTGCCACCAGGGACAGGCAGAACACTGAAGCTTTCTTT. Translating gives CATRDRQNTEAFF. This rearrangement joins TRBV24-1 to TRBJ1-1, with TRBD1 matching 7 bases. The trim removed 7 bases at V and 1 base at J, leaving 2 bases unmatched. Per the germline V gene, CDR1 is KGHDR and CDR2 is SFDVKD. The CDR3 has 13 residues.